This is a list of T cell receptor beta chains from one sample in a study of blood T cell repertoires in COVID-19. Method: immunoSEQ multiplex PCR; TCRdb's copy keeps in-frame clones and lacks some. The data hold about 130,000 clones, with roughly three quarters observed a single time. The sample taken for sequencing was peripheral blood. Receptors were obtained from a woman in her 70s with COVID-19, enrolled during active disease. Both conserved end residues are part of each CDR3. D genes are given only for firm matches. Clone size is not always given. Where it is, it says once, few, many or a class for expanded clones.

>few|-|TRBJ1-1|TRBV29-1
CSLAWDTEAFF
TGCAGCTTAGCCTGGGACACTGAAGCTTTCTTT
>-|TRBD1|TRBJ1-1|TRBV7-8
CASRGQGLNTEAFF
TGTGCCAGCAGAGGACAGGGTTTGAACACTGAAGCTTTCTTT
>once|TRBD1|TRBJ1-2|TRBV10-3
CAIRGDRDIYGYTF
TGTGCCATCAGGGGGGACAGAGATATCTATGGCTACACCTTC
>-|-|TRBJ1-3|TRBV7-2
CASSLGRGSGNTIYF
TGTGCCAGCAGCTTAGGACGGGGCTCTGGAAACACCATATATTTT
>-|-|TRBJ2-7|TRBV20-1
CSAQTGGEQYF
TGCAGTGCCCAGACGGGCGGGGAGCAGTACTTC
>-|-|TRBJ1-3|TRBV29-1
CSVGLSGNTIYF
TGCAGCGTTGGTCTCTCTGGAAACACCATATATTTT
>-|-|TRBJ2-7|TRBV7-9
CASSLLAGNSYEQYF
TGTGCCAGCAGCTTATTGGCAGGGAACTCCTACGAGCAGTACTTC
>few|-|TRBJ1-1|TRBV29-1
CSVDSAGRTEAFF
TGCAGCGTTGATTCGGCAGGCCGGACTGAAGCTTTCTTT
>-|-|TRBJ1-1|TRBV5-4
CASSQDTALEAFF
TGTGCCAGCAGCCAAGACACAGCCCTTGAAGCTTTCTTT
>few|-|TRBJ2-7|TRBV4-3
CASSQDTGGPYEQYF
TGCGCCAGCAGCCAAGATACGGGGGGCCCCTACGAGCAGTACTTC
>-|TRBD1|TRBJ1-2|TRBV20-1
CSASPGTGSIGYTF
TGCAGTGCTAGTCCCGGGACAGGTTCCATTGGCTACACCTTC
>few|TRBD2|TRBJ2-7|TRBV5-4
CASSSISRGAPYEQYF
TGTGCCAGCAGCTCCATTTCGCGGGGGGCTCCTTACGAGCAGTACTTC
>few|-|TRBJ1-1|TRBV19
CASIWRGEAFF
TGTGCCAGTATTTGGAGGGGAGAAGCTTTCTTT
>-|TRBD1|TRBJ2-3|TRBV5-4
CASSSDRADTQYF
TGTGCCAGCAGCTCGGACAGGGCAGATACGCAGTATTTT
>few|TRBD1|TRBJ2-2|TRBV5-1
CASTPGQGYTGELFF
TGCGCCAGCACCCCGGGACAGGGTTACACCGGGGAGCTGTTTTTT
>-|TRBD1|TRBJ2-5|TRBV15
CATNSGGGPTGETQYF
TGTGCCACCAACTCAGGGGGCGGCCCAACGGGAGAGACCCAGTACTTC
>-|-|TRBJ2-7|TRBV24-1
CATSDQGYEQYF
TGTGCCACCAGTGATCAGGGCTACGAGCAGTACTTC
>-|TRBD1|TRBJ2-1|TRBV6-5
CASSYQQGANNEQFF
TGTGCCAGCAGTTACCAGCAGGGGGCGAATAATGAGCAGTTCTTC
>-|-|TRBJ1-3|TRBV6-5
CASTTLGLRNTIYF
TGTGCCAGCACCACTCTTGGACTTAGAAACACCATATATTTT
>-|TRBD1|TRBJ2-2|TRBV2
CASSRDSLSGELFF
TGTGCCAGCAGTCGGGACAGCCTTAGCGGGGAGCTGTTTTTT
>-|-|TRBJ1-5|TRBV19
CASSWAGSNSNQPQHF
TGTGCCAGTAGTTGGGCAGGGTCAAATAGCAATCAGCCCCAGCATTTT
>-|-|TRBJ1-5|TRBV28
CASSFRGQPQHF
TGTGCCAGCAGTTTTAGGGGTCAGCCCCAGCATTTT
>-|TRBD1|TRBJ1-2|TRBV5-1
CASSGTGGTYGYTF
TGCGCCAGCAGCGGAACAGGGGGCACCTATGGCTACACCTTC
>-|TRBD2|TRBJ2-5|TRBV6-1
CASSESGRGGLQTQYF
TGTGCCAGCAGTGAGTCCGGGCGGGGGGGCCTCCAGACCCAGTACTTC
>-|TRBD1|TRBJ2-7|TRBV18
CASSSTGGGSYEQYF
TGTGCCAGCTCATCAACAGGGGGCGGTAGTTACGAGCAGTACTTC
>-|TRBD2|TRBJ2-1|TRBV19
CASSPTGGGYNEQFF
TGTGCCAGTAGTCCTACTGGCGGGGGGTACAATGAGCAGTTCTTC
>-|-|TRBJ1-5|TRBV4-1
CASSQLGLGNQPQHF
TGCGCCAGCAGCCAATTGGGCCTGGGCAATCAGCCCCAGCATTTT
>-|-|TRBJ2-2|TRBV3-1/TRBV3-2
CASSPSAGTGELFF
TGTGCCAGCAGCCCTAGTGCGGGAACCGGGGAGCTGTTTTTT
>few|TRBD1|TRBJ1-2|TRBV3-1/TRBV3-2
CASSPRDRGYGYTF
TGTGCCAGCAGCCCCCGGGACAGGGGTTATGGCTACACCTTC
>-|-|TRBJ1-2|TRBV28
CATMGAANYGYTF
TGTGCCACCATGGGGGCAGCTAACTATGGCTACACCTTC
>-|-|TRBJ1-5|TRBV27
CASSQQGLKDQPQHF
TGTGCCAGCAGTCAGCAGGGGCTTAAGGATCAGCCCCAGCATTTT
>-|TRBD1|TRBJ1-5|TRBV5-1
CASSPGQGNQPQHF
TGCGCCAGCAGCCCGGGACAGGGCAATCAGCCCCAGCATTTT
>-|-|TRBJ2-6|TRBV7-6
CASSPRGSSGANVLTF
TGTGCCAGCAGCCCCCGAGGCAGCTCTGGGGCCAACGTCCTGACTTTC
>-|TRBD1|TRBJ1-1|TRBV11-2
CASSRRDRAMNTEAFF
TGTGCCAGCAGCCGCAGGGACAGAGCTATGAACACTGAAGCTTTCTTT
>-|-|TRBJ2-5|TRBV3-1/TRBV3-2
CASSQGGQSETQYF
TGTGCCAGCAGCCAAGGGGGGCAAAGTGAGACCCAGTACTTC
>-|-|TRBJ1-2|TRBV6-1
CASSEVQGPYGYTF
TGTGCCAGCAGTGAAGTTCAGGGGCCCTATGGCTACACCTTC
>-|TRBD1|TRBJ1-1|TRBV5-1
CASSFQGATEAFF
TGCGCCAGCAGCTTCCAGGGGGCCACTGAAGCTTTCTTT
>-|-|TRBJ2-7|TRBV4-1
CASSPLPRGKTYEQYF
TGCGCCAGCAGCCCCCTACCCAGGGGAAAGACCTACGAGCAGTACTTC
>-|-|TRBJ1-3|TRBV27
CASSPASSGNTIYF
TGTGCCAGCAGTCCAGCGAGCTCTGGAAACACCATATATTTT
>many|TRBD1|TRBJ1-4|TRBV7-9
CASSQRPGQGSEKLFF
TGTGCCAGCAGCCAGAGGCCGGGACAGGGGAGTGAAAAACTGTTTTTT
>once|-|TRBJ2-7|TRBV6-5
CASSYSPTVTYEQYF
TGTGCCAGCAGTTACTCCCCGACAGTTACCTACGAGCAGTACTTC
>-|-|TRBJ1-1|TRBV5-6
CASSSNNQWTEAFF
TGTGCCAGCAGCTCGAACAACCAGTGGACTGAAGCTTTCTTT
>-|-|TRBJ2-3|TRBV5-6
CASSYLAGGTDTQYF
TGTGCCAGCAGCTACCTGGCAGGGGGCACAGATACGCAGTATTTT
>-|-|TRBJ1-5|TRBV2
CAPGPGGLNQPQHF
TGTGCCCCCGGCCCGGGGGGCCTGAATCAGCCCCAGCATTTT
>-|TRBD2|TRBJ2-5|TRBV10-3
CATGTSGGGETQYF
TGTGCCACAGGGACTAGCGGGGGCGGGGAGACCCAGTACTTC
>-|-|TRBJ2-7|TRBV3-1/TRBV3-2
CASSPPPQFGQYYEQYF
TGTGCCAGCAGCCCACCCCCCCAGTTTGGACAATACTACGAGCAGTACTTC
>-|-|TRBJ1-2|TRBV27
CASTRRGDARGYTF
TGTGCCAGCACCCGACGGGGGGACGCGAGGGGCTACACCTTC
>-|-|TRBJ1-2|TRBV28
CASVRDYGYTF
TGTGCCAGCGTCAGGGACTATGGCTACACCTTC
>-|-|TRBJ1-1|TRBV7-8
CASSSGGRRAEAFF
TGTGCCAGCAGCTCGGGGGGGCGAAGGGCTGAAGCTTTCTTT
>-|TRBD2|TRBJ2-1|TRBV5-1
CASSERFAGGVYEQFF
TGCGCCAGCAGCGAGCGGTTCGCGGGGGGGGTCTATGAGCAGTTCTTC
>-|-|TRBJ2-3|TRBV7-8
CASRQTEGTDTQYF
TGTGCCAGCAGACAGACAGAGGGCACAGATACGCAGTATTTT
>-|-|TRBJ1-5|TRBV19
CASSLTWPGYQPQHF
TGTGCCAGTAGTCTTACCTGGCCAGGGTATCAGCCCCAGCATTTT